Listed below are T cell receptor beta chains from one sample, sequenced in a study of PD-L1 blockade in urothelial cancer. The assay was immunoSEQ multiplex PCR, and TCRdb's table has in-frame clones only and misses some. The sample gives about 100,000 clones, around 93% of which show up once; just over 0.9% is in the top ten. The sample consisted of PBMCs, taken around atezolizumab (anti-PD-L1) treatment. The receptors were gathered from an elderly woman with urothelial cancer. CDR3s include the opening cysteine and the closing phenylalanine or tryptophan. A D gene is named only where the DNA matches it firmly. Clone size is not always given. Where it is, it says once, few, many or a class for expanded clones.

clone size	CDR3 length	D gene	V gene	J gene	CDR3 DNA	CDR3 protein
.	15	.	TRBV10-3	TRBJ1-5	TGTGCCATCAGTGAGGGGGCTGGGAGCAATCAGCCCCAGCATTTT	CAISEGAGSNQPQHF
.	13	.	TRBV28	TRBJ1-1	TGTGCCAGCAGCCCCGGACGGGGCACTGAAGCTTTCTTT	CASSPGRGTEAFF
.	15	.	TRBV5-1	TRBJ1-2	TGCGCCAGCAGCCCAAGAACGGACTCCGCGGGGGGCTACACCTTC	CASSPRTDSAGGYTF
few	15	.	TRBV28	TRBJ2-1	TGTGCCAGCACCCACCGGGCGGGATTCTACAATGAGCAGTTCTTC	CASTHRAGFYNEQFF
.	16	TRBD2	TRBV5-1	TRBJ2-3	TGCGCCAGCAGCCAAGTTCTAGCGGGAGGCGCGGATACGCAGTATTTT	CASSQVLAGGADTQYF
.	10	.	TRBV29-1	TRBJ2-3	TGCAGCTCATCCACAGATACGCAGTATTTT	CSSSTDTQYF
.	14	.	TRBV2	TRBJ2-7	TGTGCCAGCAGTCAGGACTTCTCTGCGGGCGAGCAGTACTTC	CASSQDFSAGEQYF
once	16	TRBD2	TRBV9	TRBJ2-1	TGTGCCAGCAGCGTATCTTTAGCGGGAGTAAACAATGAGCAGTTCTTC	CASSVSLAGVNNEQFF
.	12	.	TRBV30	TRBJ1-2	TGTGCCCACGAAGGGGACCGGGGGGGCTACACCTTC	CAHEGDRGGYTF
.	13	.	TRBV7-9	TRBJ1-2	TGTGCCAGCAGCAGGACAGCTAACTATGGCTACACCTTC	CASSRTANYGYTF
.	17	TRBD1	TRBV10-1	TRBJ2-3	TGCGCCAGCAGTCCCCCGAACAGGGGGCGCAGGACAGATACGCAGTATTTT	CASSPPNRGRRTDTQYF
.	13	.	TRBV7-2	TRBJ1-1	TGTGCCAGCAGCCAAGGAGGCTACACTGAAGCTTTCTTT	CASSQGGYTEAFF
.	18	.	TRBV5-1	TRBJ2-7	TGCGCCAGCAGCTTGGCCGGGGGTGCGGAGGGCCTACGGGACGAGCAGTACTTC	CASSLAGGAEGLRDEQYF
.	16	.	TRBV14	TRBJ1-3	TGTGCCAGCAGCCAACGGAGGTCCCCGAGCGGAAACACCATATATTTT	CASSQRRSPSGNTIYF
.	15	.	TRBV18	TRBJ2-7	TGTGCCAGCTCACAGGTGGGGCAGGGTTCCTACGAGCAGTACTTC	CASSQVGQGSYEQYF
.	14	.	TRBV5-1	TRBJ1-2	TGCGCCAGCAGCTTGGCGAGTAGCGGCTATGGCTACACCTTC	CASSLASSGYGYTF
.	18	TRBD1	TRBV9	TRBJ2-6	TGTGCCAGCAGCGTAGCCCTTCGACAGGGTTCTGGGGCCAACGTCCTGACTTTC	CASSVALRQGSGANVLTF
.	13	.	TRBV6-5	TRBJ1-5	TGTGCCAGCAGTCCCGCGGCCAATCAGCCCCAGCATTTT	CASSPAANQPQHF
.	13	.	TRBV18	TRBJ2-2	TGTGCCAGCTCACCACCGGAGGCCGGGGAGCTGTTTTTT	CASSPPEAGELFF
.	12	.	TRBV9	TRBJ2-1	TGTGCCAGCAGCCTACGGACAGCTGAGCAGTTCTTC	CASSLRTAEQFF
.	15	TRBD2	TRBV30	TRBJ2-3	TGTGCCTGGAGTCCTAGCGGGGGGGGCAGGTTTACGCAGTATTTT	CAWSPSGGGRFTQYF
.	16	TRBD2	TRBV28	TRBJ2-2	TGTGCCAGCAGTCAGATAGCGGGAGGGCGCTCGGGGGAGCTGTTTTTT	CASSQIAGGRSGELFF
.	13	.	TRBV27	TRBJ2-1	TGTGCCAGCAGTTTCTCTAACTACAATGAGCAGTTCTTC	CASSFSNYNEQFF
.	14	.	TRBV9	TRBJ1-5	TGTGCCAGCAGCGTAGATGGGGGGGGTCAGCCCCAGCATTTT	CASSVDGGGQPQHF
.	15	TRBD2	TRBV5-1	TRBJ2-1	TGCGCCAGCAGCCCTAGCGGGAGCTCCTACAATGAGCAGTTCTTC	CASSPSGSSYNEQFF
.	16	TRBD1	TRBV19	TRBJ1-2	TGTGCCAGTACCCCCGGTAGACAGGGTGCTAACTATGGCTACACCTTC	CASTPGRQGANYGYTF
.	17	TRBD2	TRBV7-3	TRBJ2-1	TGTGCCAGCAGCTTGGAGGGAGGGGTCAGCTCCTACAATGAGCAGTTCTTC	CASSLEGGVSSYNEQFF
.	11	.	TRBV10-2	TRBJ1-5	TGCGCCAGCAGCCGCGACAGGTTGCAGCATTTT	CASSRDRLQHF
.	14	.	TRBV10-1	TRBJ1-1	TGCGCCAGCAGTGAGTCTGGCAGGGGCACTGAAGCTTTCTTT	CASSESGRGTEAFF
.	16	TRBD1	TRBV5-4	TRBJ1-2	TGTGCCAGCAGCCTAAGGAATGCCGGGACAGCCCTCGGCTACACCTTC	CASSLRNAGTALGYTF
once	17	.	TRBV4-2	TRBJ2-6	TGTGCCAGCAGCCAAGATCGAGGGTCCCCTGGGGCCAACGTCCTGACTTTC	CASSQDRGSPGANVLTF
.	20	.	TRBV11-2	TRBJ1-2	TGTGCCAGCAGCTTAGACGGTCTTCGGGGGGCGAGACAAATCCTCTATGGCTACACCTTC	CASSLDGLRGARQILYGYTF
.	14	.	TRBV16	TRBJ2-5	TGTGCCAGCAGTCCATCTAGCGTTCAAGAGACCCAGTACTTC	CASSPSSVQETQYF
.	14	.	TRBV6-1	TRBJ2-2	TGTGCCAGCAGTGAATCTGGGCAGGTCGGGGAGCTGTTTTTT	CASSESGQVGELFF
.	14	TRBD2	TRBV5-1	TRBJ2-7	TGCGCCAGCAGCCCCCCGGAGCGGGAGAAGGAGCAGTACTTC	CASSPPEREKEQYF
.	14	.	TRBV6-6	TRBJ1-5	TGTGCCAGCAGCCCAGGAGTCCCAGGGCAGCCCCAGCATTTT	CASSPGVPGQPQHF
.	16	TRBD2	TRBV6-6	TRBJ2-2	TGTGCCAGCAGGTCGGGAGGGAGGGCCTTTATCGGGGAGCTGTTTTTT	CASRSGGRAFIGELFF
.	13	TRBD1	TRBV9	TRBJ1-2	TGTGCCAGCAGCGTATCCCCACAGGGGGGTTTTCTCTTC	CASSVSPQGGFLF
.	15	.	TRBV4-2	TRBJ2-2	TGTGCCAGCAGCCTCAGACAGGTGAACACCGGGGAGCTGTTTTTT	CASSLRQVNTGELFF
.	13	.	TRBV18	TRBJ1-5	TGTGCCAGCTCACCCTCTATACAGGGGCCCCAGCATTTT	CASSPSIQGPQHF
.	15	TRBD1	TRBV7-9	TRBJ1-5	TGTGCCAGCAGCGCACTAACAGGGGGGAATCAGCCCCAGCATTTT	CASSALTGGNQPQHF
.	14	TRBD1	TRBV7-9	TRBJ1-3	TGTGCCAGCAGCTCGGACAGGGGGGTAAACACCATATATTTT	CASSSDRGVNTIYF
.	15	.	TRBV6-1	TRBJ1-1	TGTGCCAGCACACGAGTCGGTAGTCGGAACACTGAAGCTTTCTTT	CASTRVGSRNTEAFF
.	13	.	TRBV2	TRBJ1-2	TGTGCCAGCAGATACGGACAGTCCGATGGCTACACCTTC	CASRYGQSDGYTF
.	15	TRBD1	TRBV5-1	TRBJ1-5	TGCGCCAGCAGCTTGGAAGGGGGCACGGGACAGCCCCAGCATTTT	CASSLEGGTGQPQHF
.	15	TRBD1	TRBV5-1	TRBJ2-3	TGCGCCAGCAAGGGACAGGGTTTTAGCACAGATACGCAGTATTTT	CASKGQGFSTDTQYF
.	15	.	TRBV5-4	TRBJ2-5	TGTGCCAGCAGCTTGGCAGGAGGGGGCAGGGAGACCCAGTACTTC	CASSLAGGGRETQYF
.	14	TRBD1	TRBV6-5	TRBJ1-1	TGTGCCAGCGGCACAGGGGCCACGAACACTGAAGCTTTCTTT	CASGTGATNTEAFF